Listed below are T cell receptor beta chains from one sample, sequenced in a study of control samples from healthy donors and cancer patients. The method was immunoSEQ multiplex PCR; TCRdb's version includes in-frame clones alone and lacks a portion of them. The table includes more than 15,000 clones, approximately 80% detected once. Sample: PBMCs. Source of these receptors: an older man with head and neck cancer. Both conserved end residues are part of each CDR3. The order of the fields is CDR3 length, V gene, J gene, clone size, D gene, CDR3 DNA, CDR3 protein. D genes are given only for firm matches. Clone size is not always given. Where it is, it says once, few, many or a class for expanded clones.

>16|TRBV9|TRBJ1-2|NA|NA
TGTGCCAGCAGCGTAACCGACGGACCGGGAGCCTATGGCTACACCTTC
CASSVTDGPGAYGYTF
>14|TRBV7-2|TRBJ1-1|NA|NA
TGTGCCAGCAGCTTAGTGGCGGGGATCACTGAAGCTTTCTTT
CASSLVAGITEAFF
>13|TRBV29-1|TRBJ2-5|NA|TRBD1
TGCAGCGTGGTGACAGGGGCTCGGGAGACCCAGTACTTC
CSVVTGARETQYF
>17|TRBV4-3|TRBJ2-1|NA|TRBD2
TGCGCCAGCAGCCAAGACGTGGTTAGCGGGAGGGGTAATGAGCAGTTCTTC
CASSQDVVSGRGNEQFF
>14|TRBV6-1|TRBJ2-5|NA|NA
TGTGCCAGCAGTGAAACTTCGCGCGGGAAGACCCAGTACTTC
CASSETSRGKTQYF
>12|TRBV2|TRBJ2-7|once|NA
TGTGCCAGCAGTGATAGGGTCTTGGAGCAGTACTTC
CASSDRVLEQYF
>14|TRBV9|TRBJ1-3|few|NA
TGTGCCAGCAGCGCGCCAAACAGCGGAAACACCATATATTTT
CASSAPNSGNTIYF
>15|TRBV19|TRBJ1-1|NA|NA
TGTGCCAGTAGTATAGAGACCAGGGTGAACACTGAAGCTTTCTTT
CASSIETRVNTEAFF
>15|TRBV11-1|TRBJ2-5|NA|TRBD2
TGTGCCAGCAGCTTAGCGACTAGCGGGGACCCCACCCAGTACTTC
CASSLATSGDPTQYF
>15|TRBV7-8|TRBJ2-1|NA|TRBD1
TGTGCCAGCAGCTCCCCGGGACAGGGGCCCAATGAGCAGTTCTTC
CASSSPGQGPNEQFF
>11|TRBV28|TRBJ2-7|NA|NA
TGTGCCAGCACCCTCCACTACGAGCAGTACTTC
CASTLHYEQYF
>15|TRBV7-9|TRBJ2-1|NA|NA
TGTGCCAGCAGCCCCTTGTCGGCGGTCACCAATGAGCAGTTCTTC
CASSPLSAVTNEQFF
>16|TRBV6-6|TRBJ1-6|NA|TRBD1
TGTGCCAGCAGTTACGGGACAGGGGTAAATAATTCACCCCTCCACTTT
CASSYGTGVNNSPLHF
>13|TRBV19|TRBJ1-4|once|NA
TGTGCCAGTAGTACAGGGCGTTGGGAAAAACTGTTTTTT
CASSTGRWEKLFF
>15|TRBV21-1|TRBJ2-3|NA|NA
TGTGCCAGCAGCAATCTACAGGGAGGCACAGATACGCAGTATTTT
CASSNLQGGTDTQYF
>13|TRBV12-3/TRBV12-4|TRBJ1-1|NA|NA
TGTGCCAGCAGCACAGGGATGGACACTGAAGCTTTCTTT
CASSTGMDTEAFF
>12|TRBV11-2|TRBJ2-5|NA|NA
TGTGCCAGCAGCTTAGTCCCAGAGACCCAGTACTTC
CASSLVPETQYF
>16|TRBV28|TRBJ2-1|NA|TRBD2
TGTGCCAGCAAAACCCCTGCGGGAGGGCCTTACAATGAGCAGTTCTTC
CASKTPAGGPYNEQFF
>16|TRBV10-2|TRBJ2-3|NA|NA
TGCGCCAGCAGTGAGCCAAGGCGGGGTAGCACAGATACGCAGTATTTT
CASSEPRRGSTDTQYF
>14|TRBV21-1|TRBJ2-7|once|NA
TGTGCCAGCAGCTCCCCGGGACAGTCCTACGAGCAGTACTTC
CASSSPGQSYEQYF